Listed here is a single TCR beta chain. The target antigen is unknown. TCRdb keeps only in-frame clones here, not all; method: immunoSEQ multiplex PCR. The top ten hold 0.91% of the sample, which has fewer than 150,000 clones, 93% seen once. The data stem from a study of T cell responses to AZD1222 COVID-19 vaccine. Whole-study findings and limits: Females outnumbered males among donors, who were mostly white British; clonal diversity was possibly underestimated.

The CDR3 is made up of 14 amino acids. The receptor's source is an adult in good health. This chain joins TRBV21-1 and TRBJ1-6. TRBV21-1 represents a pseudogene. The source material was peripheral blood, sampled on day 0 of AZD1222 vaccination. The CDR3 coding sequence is TGCCGAGAGGGCGGGATCTCCTATAATTCACCCCTCCACTTT. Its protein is CREGGISYNSPLHF.